The 21 T cell receptor beta chains listed next were all sequenced from one sample in a study of T cell responses to AZD1222 COVID-19 vaccine. Only in-frame clones appear in the TCRdb table, and some are missing; sequencing was by immunoSEQ multiplex PCR. Of tens of thousands of clones in the sample, about 87% were seen once. Sample: peripheral blood, taken on day 0 of AZD1222 vaccination. The receptors originated from an adult in good health.

This chain links TRBV7-2 with TRBJ2-1, with D tentatively TRBD1 or TRBD2 (5 bases each). Trimming shortened V by 4 bases and J by 7 bases, and 11 bases separated the two germline ends. The CDR3 has 13 amino acids. Germline lookup yields CDR1 SGHTA and CDR2 FQGNSA. Here the CDR3 reads CASSSGQVNEQFF. The CDR3 bases are TGTGCCAGCAGCTCGGGGCAAGTAAATGAGCAGTTCTTC.

CDR3 amino acids: CASRVEGPQHF. The DNA of the CDR3 is TGTGCCAGCAGGGTAGAGGGGCCCCAGCATTTT. The V gene is TRBV2, the J gene TRBJ1-5; D gene ambiguous. V shed 6 bases and J shed 9 bases, with 9 bases lying between them. This CDR3 contains 11 residues. The germline V gene has CDR1 SNHLY and CDR2 FYNNEI.

V usage is TRBV19 and J usage is TRBJ1-3; no reliable D call. Germline CDR1 is LNHDA and CDR2 is SQIVND (reference sequence). The CDR3 extends over 13 amino acids. Trimming took 5 bases from V and 8 from J, leaving 13 bases between them. The CDR3 DNA is TGTGCCAGTAGTTCACGGCGATCAGACACCATATATTTT. Protein sequence: CASSSRRSDTIYF.

In this sample, this clone turned up once. V gene TRBV18 combines with J gene TRBJ1-5; the D is unclear. The V gene lost 3 bases and the J gene lost 3 bases, with 6 bases spanning the gap. In germline, CDR1 is KGHSH, CDR2 LQKENI. This CDR3 has 13 amino acids. CDR3: CASSPTTNQPQHF. DNA for the CDR3: TGTGCCAGCTCACCTACTACCAATCAGCCCCAGCATTTT. The whole variable domain, remainder taken from reference TRBV18 and TRBJ1-5, is NAGVMQNPRHLVRRRGQEARLRCSPMKGHSHVYWYRQLPEEGLKFMVYLQKENIIDESGMPKERFSAEFPKEGPSILRIQQVVRGDSAAYFCASSPTTNQPQHFGDGTRLSIL.

The chain is built from TRBV9 and TRBJ1-1; D uncertain. The length of the CDR3 is 14 residues. V lost 4 bases and J 1 base, leaving 11 bases between the germline ends. Germline loops: CDR1 SGDLS, CDR2 YYNGEE. DNA for the CDR3: TGTGCCAGCAGCTACGGGATAGAGAACACTGAAGCTTTCTTT. Translation: CASSYGIENTEAFF.

This clone was seen a few times. The V call is TRBV6-5, the J call TRBJ2-1, with D perhaps matching TRBD1 (6 bases). This CDR3 has 13 amino acids. Trimming shortened V by 2 bases and J by 7 bases, and 9 bases separated the two germline ends. Germline V CDR1 and CDR2: MNHEY, SVGAGI. CDR3 residues: CASSYGQGNEQFF. CDR3 sequence (DNA): TGTGCCAGCAGTTACGGGCAGGGGAATGAGCAGTTCTTC.

V usage is TRBV7-9 and J usage is TRBJ1-1; D gene ambiguous. Trimming took off 2 bases at V and 1 base at J, with 5 bases between the two ends. The CDR3 runs to 13 residues. Germline assignment: CDR1 SEHNR and CDR2 FQNEAQ (reference sequence). CDR3 nucleotides: TGTGCCAGCAGCTTAACCGAGAACACTGAAGCTTTCTTT. The encoded protein is CASSLTENTEAFF.

This chain connects TRBV18 to TRBJ1-3; D is unresolved. V lost 6 bases to trimming and J lost 9 bases, with 9 bases between them. The CDR3 has 11 residues. Germline CDR1 reads KGHSH; CDR2 reads LQKENI. CDR3 DNA: TGTGCCAGCTCCCCGGAGGGCACCATATATTTT. Amino acids: CASSPEGTIYF.

This clone has a single count. This chain uses TRBV18 with TRBJ1-5; TRBD1 is a possible D gene (6 bases). The CDR3 is made up of 14 amino acids. V lost 6 bases, J lost 7 bases, and 16 bases lay in between. The V gene's germline CDR1 is KGHSH and CDR2 LQKENI. CDR3 region: CASSEQGSGQPQHF. For the CDR3, the DNA is TGTGCCAGCTCGGAACAGGGCTCCGGCCAGCCCCAGCATTTT.

The chain couples TRBV5-1 to TRBJ1-3; D is unclear. The CDR3 has 15 residues. Germline CDR1 SGHRS, CDR2 YFSETQ. V lost 0 bases to trimming and J lost 0 bases, with 7 bases between them. CDR3 bases: TGCGCCAGCAGCTTGGGACCGAGCTCTGGAAACACCATATATTTT. Translated: CASSLGPSSGNTIYF.

This chain connects TRBV11-2 to TRBJ2-7; tentatively, D is TRBD1 (6 bases). Germline V gene sequence: CDR1 SGHAT, CDR2 FQNNGV. The CDR3 runs 15 residues. V lost 5 bases, J lost 6 bases, and 20 bases lay in between. The CDR3 DNA reads as TGTGCCAGCAGCCCAAGCCGCGTACAGGGCGGCGAGCAGTACTTC. Translating gives CASSPSRVQGGEQYF. Full variable domain (rest looked up from reference TRBV11-2 and TRBJ2-7): EAGVAQSPRYKIIEKRQSVAFWCNPISGHATLYWYQQILGQGPKLLIQFQNNGVVDDSQLPKDRFSAERLKGVDSTLKIQPAKLEDSAVYLCASSPSRVQGGEQYFGPGTRLTVT.

This chain connects TRBV19 to TRBJ1-5, with TRBD1 identical over 7 bases. The V gene's germline CDR1 is LNHDA and CDR2 SQIVND (reference sequence). CDR3 length equals 15 residues. Trimming removed 0 bases from V and 4 bases from J; junction bases left unmatched: 3. The CDR3 sequence: CASSIDRGRNQPQHF. For the CDR3, the DNA is TGTGCCAGTAGTATAGACAGGGGGAGAAATCAGCCCCAGCATTTT.

This chain joins TRBV5-6 and TRBJ1-1, with D tentatively TRBD1 (5 bases). The germline V and J ends were trimmed by 4 bases and 9 bases, with 13 bases remaining between them. The CDR3 spans 12 residues. The germline V gene encodes CDR1 SGHDT and CDR2 YYEEEE. DNA for the CDR3: TGTGCCAGCAGCGTAGGGCGGGGCCAAGCTTTCTTT. Its protein product is CASSVGRGQAFF. The complete variable domain, with remaining parts taken from reference TRBV5-6 and TRBJ1-1, reads DAGVTQSPTHLIKTRGQQVTLRCSPKSGHDTVSWYQQALGQGPQFIFQYYEEEERQRGNFPDRFSGHQFPNYSSELNVNALLLGDSALYLCASSVGRGQAFFGQGTRLTVV.

The V call is TRBV19, the J call TRBJ2-3; 12 bases fit TRBD2. Looked up from germline, CDR1 is LNHDA and CDR2 is SQIVND (reference sequence). This CDR3 has 18 amino acids. V shed 5 bases and J 2 bases; nucleotides not matched to a gene: 11. In DNA, the CDR3 is TGTGCCAGTAGTCGTGGTCGGACTAGCGGGATTACCACAGATACGCAGTATTTT. It yields the protein CASSRGRTSGITTDTQYF.

This clone was seen just once. The chain joins TRBV25-1 to TRBJ2-5, with D perhaps TRBD1 (6 bases). The germline V and J ends were trimmed by 5 bases and 7 bases, with 17 bases remaining between them. The V gene's germline CDR1 is MGHDK and CDR2 SYGVNS. The CDR3 is 14 amino acids. The DNA for the CDR3 is TGTGCCAGCAGTTCCGATTGGGGGCCGGGGACCCAGTACTTC. It codes for CASSSDWGPGTQYF.

This chain links TRBV24-1 with TRBJ1-5, with a weak D call TRBD1 (6 bases). This CDR3 is built from 14 residues. Trimming removed 2 bases from V and 10 bases from J, with 14 bases in between. Germline V gene lookup returns CDR1 KGHDR and CDR2 SFDVKD. The CDR3 loop is CATSDSNTGRPQHF. For the CDR3, the DNA is TGTGCCACCAGTGATTCAAACACAGGGCGACCCCAGCATTTT.

The genes are TRBV19 and TRBJ1-2; D is possibly TRBD1 (6 bases). The CDR3 is 15 residues long. Per the germline V gene, CDR1 is LNHDA and CDR2 is SQIVND (reference sequence). The germline V and J ends were trimmed by 3 bases and 5 bases, with 16 bases remaining between them. The CDR3 coding sequence is TGTGCCAGTAGTATTAGTCAGGGGCCAGGGTATGGCTACACCTTC. Translated: CASSISQGPGYGYTF.

The chain uses TRBV6-5 and TRBJ1-6; 7 bases fit TRBD1. Trimming took 2 bases from V and 7 from J; bases not matched to a gene: 2. CDR3 length equals 14 residues. The germline CDR1 and CDR2 sequences are MNHEY and SVGAGI. For the CDR3, the DNA is TGTGCCAGCAGTTACAAGGGACAGAATTCACCCCTCCACTTT. Translation gives CASSYKGQNSPLHF.

J is TRBJ2-5 and V is TRBV6-1; TRBD2 is a possible D gene (7 bases). The germline V gene encodes CDR1 MNHNS and CDR2 SASEGT. Between the trimmed V and J ends, which lost 2 bases and 5 bases, there was a span of 12 bases. The CDR3 runs to 14 residues. The chain's CDR3 is CASSESWGGETQYF. The CDR3 DNA reads TGTGCCAGCAGTGAAAGTTGGGGGGGCGAGACCCAGTACTTC.

The chain uses TRBV19 and TRBJ1-1, with D uncertain. Looked up from germline, CDR1 is LNHDA and CDR2 is SQIVND (reference sequence). Deletions cut 4 bases from V and 4 bases from J, with 10 bases between. This CDR3 is 13 amino acids long. This chain's CDR3 is CASSRAGGTEAFF. DNA of the CDR3: TGTGCCAGTAGTAGGGCAGGAGGCACTGAAGCTTTCTTT.

The chain has TRBV11-3 and TRBJ2-7, with D hard to call. The CDR3 sequence is 13 residues long. CDR1 is SGHNT, CDR2 YENEEA, per germline. Trimming removed 5 bases at V and 4 bases at J, with 12 bases between. The CDR3 protein is CASSPGPLYEQYF. The DNA of the CDR3 is TGTGCCAGCAGCCCCGGGCCTCTTTACGAGCAGTACTTC. The full variable domain, with the rest looked up from reference TRBV11-3 and TRBJ2-7, is EAGVVQSPRYKIIEKKQPVAFWCNPISGHNTLYWYLQNLGQGPELLIRYENEEAVDDSQLPKDRFSAERLKGVDSTLKIQPAELGDSAVYLCASSPGPLYEQYFGPGTRLTVT.